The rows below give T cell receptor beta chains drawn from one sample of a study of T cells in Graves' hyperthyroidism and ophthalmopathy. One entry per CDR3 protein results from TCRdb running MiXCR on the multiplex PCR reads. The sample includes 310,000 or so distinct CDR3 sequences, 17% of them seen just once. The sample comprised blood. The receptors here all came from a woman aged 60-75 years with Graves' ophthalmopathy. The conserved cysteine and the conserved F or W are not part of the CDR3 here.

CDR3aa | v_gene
ASSPPGGEGGGYT | TRBV7-9
ASSPRTGRGTQY | TRBV27
ASSYRGSGELF | TRBV6-4
AISSGGGVQETQY | TRBV10-3
ASSLDRFTYEQY | TRBV5-1
ASSYPDTNTGELF | TRBV6-2/TRBV6-3
ASSEYRGAGANVLT | TRBV25-1
ASSVGAGAWTQY | TRBV3-1
SGWGGRGADEQY | TRBV29-1
ASSSRTGYSPLH | TRBV7-2
ASSVTGSGANVLT | TRBV9
ASSISGSRNEQF | TRBV19
ASSLELAKNIQY | TRBV5-1
ASSFQTLARAGANVLT | TRBV27
ASTTSTDTQY | TRBV6-1
ASQTGVSNQPQH | TRBV19
ASSLKNPGTVFYYEQY | TRBV12-3/TRBV12-4
SARDFGAGELF | TRBV20-1
ASSLDRGTGELF | TRBV7-8
ASSAVKGAPETQY | TRBV11-2
ASQGTGDSYEQY | TRBV27
ASSQDRALNEKLF | TRBV12-3/TRBV12-4
ASSQDLGGQYVQQY | TRBV4-3
ASSFQRRTYEQY | TRBV5-5
ASLAGEYTGELF | TRBV2
ASSQIGTASEAF | TRBV4-1
AISATDSYEQY | TRBV10-3
ASLRWADSEQY | TRBV5-6
ASSLVGGALAYGYT | TRBV7-8
ASSPLGQVTDTQY | TRBV5-1
ASSTRGQETQY | TRBV27
ASGWGTSGGQETQY | TRBV12-5
SGTREYEQY | TRBV20-1
SAGGRNTEAF | TRBV29-1
ASSPGPTTGELF | TRBV12-3/TRBV12-4
ASSLANESPLH | TRBV5-1
ASSLSVQETQY | TRBV18
ASSLYTGELF | TRBV11-2
ASSFTGVNQPQH | TRBV27
ASSYSNEQY | TRBV6-5
ASSYLPGLASETQY | TRBV6-6
SASQLGGGETSYEQY | TRBV20-1
ASTPDGGSYNEQF | TRBV6-1
ASSRYRDTEAF | TRBV7-2
SASPPLLYEQY | TRBV20-1
SARGDRGFYGYT | TRBV20-1
ASSFYGRAETQY | TRBV28
ASRDTVREQY | TRBV6-1
ASSQDHEETQY | TRBV4-1
ASSVLVTGSSYEQY | TRBV14
SVDSQANTEAF | TRBV29-1
ASSPGTSGPYVSYEQY | TRBV14
ASSLFRSSKVGELF | TRBV28
ASSEGFMRETQY | TRBV6-1
ASSRQAPYNEQF | TRBV18
ASSLGLGYEQY | TRBV12-3/TRBV12-4
ASSQTGGETQY | TRBV11-1
ASRWTGFYGNTIY | TRBV2